This T cell receptor beta chain emerged from a study of T cells after yellow fever vaccination. Study-level points and caveats: Clonotypes appearing in both CD4 and CD8 compartments existed, and their share was small.

V lost 0 bases, J lost 4 bases, and 12 bases lay in between. Per germline, CDR1 MNHEY and CDR2 SVGAGI. This CDR3 contains 15 residues. TCRdb reanalysed the 5' RACE reads using MiXCR and keeps one entry per CDR3 protein. This table has about 350,000 distinct CDR3 sequences, 8% to 9.5% appearing once. About this clonotype itself: The antigen is not known.

The sample here was PBMCs, taken about 49 days after the first yellow fever vaccination. The receptor's source is a young man who received the YFV17D yellow fever vaccine. J is TRBJ1-2 and V is TRBV6-5; TRBD1 is a possible D gene (6 bases). The CDR3 DNA follows: TGTGCCAGCAGTTACTCGATGGGGGGCAGCTATGGCTACACCTTC. Its translation is CASSYSMGGSYGYTF.